These 10 T cell receptor beta chains originate from one sample sequenced in a study of shared clonotypes between healthy human individuals. Repertoires were generated with immunoSEQ multiplex PCR, while TCRdb's copy carries only in-frame clones and drops some. Of about 1 million clones detected, about 80% appear once; the ten largest clones hold 0.5% to 0.6%. Input material: memory CD4+ T cells from PBMCs. Subset given: CD45RA-negative fraction. Receptors were obtained from a man aged 18 to 29 in good health. Some clones in this sample may be carry-over from other donors' samples.

In this sample, this clone turned up a few times. The chain joins TRBV7-9 to TRBJ1-2, with 8 bases fitting TRBD1. Germline V gives CDR1 SEHNR, CDR2 FQNEAQ (reference sequence). The V segment lost 4 bases and the J segment 8 bases; nucleotides outside the gene matches: 9. CDR3 size: 14 residues. CDR3 sequence: CASSSPGQGVGYTF. The DNA of the CDR3 is TGTGCCAGCAGCTCCCCCGGACAGGGAGTAGGCTACACCTTC.

The chain is built from TRBV9 and TRBJ1-1; 7 bases align to TRBD1. Per germline, CDR1 SGDLS and CDR2 YYNGEE. CDR3 length: 14 amino acids. J was trimmed by 2 bases and V by 8 bases; bases with no gene match: 9. CDR3 protein: CASTSGQDNTEAFF. The CDR3 nucleotides read TGTGCCAGTACCTCTGGACAGGACAACACTGAAGCTTTCTTT. Supplemented by reference TRBV9 and TRBJ1-1, the full variable domain reads DSGVTQTPKHLITATGQRVTLRCSPRSGDLSVYWYQQSLDQGLQFLIQYYNGEERAKGNILERFSAQQFPDLHSELNLSSLELGDSALYFCASTSGQDNTEAFFGQGTRLTVV.

This clone showed up just a few times. The chain combines TRBV9 with TRBJ1-1; possibly TRBD1 for D (5 bases). Germline CDR1 is SGDLS and CDR2 is YYNGEE. The germline V and J ends were trimmed by 1 base and 4 bases, with 14 bases remaining between them. The CDR3 consists of 15 residues. The CDR3: CASSVQGFIPTEAFF. CDR3 coding DNA: TGTGCCAGCAGCGTACAGGGCTTCATACCCACTGAAGCTTTCTTT. Full variable domain (rest looked up from reference TRBV9 and TRBJ1-1): DSGVTQTPKHLITATGQRVTLRCSPRSGDLSVYWYQQSLDQGLQFLIQYYNGEERAKGNILERFSAQQFPDLHSELNLSSLELGDSALYFCASSVQGFIPTEAFFGQGTRLTVV.

This clone occurred a few times. V usage is TRBV9 and J usage is TRBJ2-1; D possibly corresponds to TRBD2 (6 bases). Trimming cost V 4 bases and J 9 bases, with 11 bases left between them. The V gene's germline CDR1 is SGDLS and CDR2 YYNGEE. The CDR3 runs to 12 residues. The CDR3 sequence is CASSTTRGEQFF. CDR3 sequence (DNA): TGTGCCAGCAGCACGACTAGGGGTGAGCAGTTCTTC.

In the case of this clone: Additional DNA sequences in this sample encode the identical CDR3. This chain connects TRBV5-1 to TRBJ2-1; TRBD2 matches 8 bases. CDR1 SGHRS and CDR2 YFSETQ come from the germline V gene. Unmatched junction bases numbered 5, after V lost 0 bases and J lost 6 bases. The CDR3 runs 15 residues. CDR3 region: CASSLGLAGLNEQFF. CDR3 DNA: TGCGCCAGCAGCTTGGGGCTAGCGGGCCTCAATGAGCAGTTCTTC.

This chain uses TRBV19 with TRBJ1-1; 9 positions agree with TRBD1. This CDR3 contains 17 residues. The trim removed 5 bases at V and 2 bases at J, leaving 12 bases unmatched. The germline CDR1 and CDR2 sequences are LNHDA and SQIVND (reference sequence). CDR3 residues: CASSVAGTGRINTEAFF. CDR3 sequence (DNA): TGTGCCAGTAGTGTCGCCGGGACAGGGAGGATTAACACTGAAGCTTTCTTT.

This clone was seen at least ten times. The chain has TRBV6-6 and TRBJ2-1, with 7 bases that match TRBD2. Germline V CDR1 and CDR2: MNHNY, SVGAGI (reference sequence). V gave up 2 bases and J gave up 9 bases; unmatched junction bases: 7. CDR3 size: 14 residues. The chain's CDR3 is CASSYINGGSEQFF. DNA for the CDR3: TGTGCCAGCAGTTACATAAACGGGGGGTCTGAGCAGTTCTTC.

The rearrangement links TRBV5-6 to TRBJ2-4, with 7 bases aligning to TRBD1. Germline V gene data show CDR1 as SGHDT and CDR2 as YYEEEE. The CDR3 has 16 residues. Trimming at V came to 2 bases and at J to 1 base, leaving 6 bases not matched to a gene. The CDR3 loop reads CASSFDRVSAKNIQYF. The CDR3 DNA reads TGTGCCAGCAGCTTTGACAGGGTTAGTGCCAAAAACATTCAGTACTTC.

This clone was picked up a small number of times. The chain uses TRBV6-6 and TRBJ2-2, with D perhaps TRBD2 (6 bases). The CDR3 has 14 amino acids. The germline gives CDR1 MNHNY, CDR2 SVGAGI (reference sequence). V was shortened by 7 bases and J by 5 bases, with 14 bases between the two germline ends. The CDR3 loop is CASTLVRETGELFF. For the CDR3, the DNA is TGTGCCAGCACTCTAGTCCGGGAGACCGGGGAGCTGTTTTTT.

As concerns this clone: One junction end does not reproduce the germline sequence, and a read error may be involved. The chain recombines TRBV19 with TRBJ1-2; 7 bases line up with TRBD1. The CDR3 length is 11 residues. The germline CDR1 and CDR2 sequences are LNHDA and SQIVND (reference sequence). CDR3 residues: CASSIQGGQPF. The DNA for the CDR3 is TGTGCCAGTAGTATACAAGGGGGCCAGCCCTTC.